This T cell receptor (beta chain) comes out of a study of blood T cell repertoires in COVID-19. About the study: PBMCs, B-cell-depleted T cells, or T cells provided the cDNA or gDNA that made up the material.

Profiled with immunoSEQ multiplex PCR; TCRdb holds only in-frame clones, not every one. The sample consists of approximately 300,000 clones, approximately 89% of them appearing once. The CDR3 covers 16 residues. Trimming removed 5 bases from V and 1 base from J, with 17 bases in between. CDR1 is KGHSH, CDR2 LQKENI, per germline. The chain employs TRBV18 and TRBJ2-5; the D gene is possibly TRBD2 (5 bases). Source material: PBMCs or T cells enriched from blood (not recorded which). The sequence was collected from a woman aged 25-40 years who had recovered from COVID-19. CDR3 DNA: TGTGCCAGCTCATCCCGAATGGGTAGCGTCCAAGAGACCCAGTACTTC. It codes for CASSSRMGSVQETQYF.